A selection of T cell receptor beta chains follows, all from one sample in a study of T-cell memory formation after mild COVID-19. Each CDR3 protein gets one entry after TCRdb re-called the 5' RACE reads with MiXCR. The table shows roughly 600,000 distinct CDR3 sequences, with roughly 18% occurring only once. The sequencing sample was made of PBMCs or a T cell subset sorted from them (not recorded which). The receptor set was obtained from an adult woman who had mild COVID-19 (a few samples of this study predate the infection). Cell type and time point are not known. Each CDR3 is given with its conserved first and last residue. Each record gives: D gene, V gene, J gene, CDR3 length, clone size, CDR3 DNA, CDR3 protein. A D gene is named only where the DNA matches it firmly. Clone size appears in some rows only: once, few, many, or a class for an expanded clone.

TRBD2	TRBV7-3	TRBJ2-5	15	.	TGTGCCAGCAGCTTAACGGGGGGGTTTCGAGAGACCCAGTACTTC	CASSLTGGFRETQYF
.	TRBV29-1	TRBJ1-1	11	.	TGCAGCTCCCAGCGCGACACTGAAGCTTTCTTT	CSSQRDTEAFF
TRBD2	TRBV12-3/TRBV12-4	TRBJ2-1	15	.	TGTGCCAGCGGGAGACTAGCGGGGATTCACAATGAGCAGTTCTTC	CASGRLAGIHNEQFF
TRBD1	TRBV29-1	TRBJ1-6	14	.	TGCAGCGTTGCGGACGCGTCAGGGGGTTCACCCCTCCACTTT	CSVADASGGSPLHF
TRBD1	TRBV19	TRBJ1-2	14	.	TGTGCCAGTAAGGAGACAGGGGGTCACTATGGCTACACCTTC	CASKETGGHYGYTF
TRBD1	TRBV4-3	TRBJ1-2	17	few	TGCGCCAGCAGCCAAGACAAATGGGGACAGGGGGGATATGGCTACACCTTC	CASSQDKWGQGGYGYTF
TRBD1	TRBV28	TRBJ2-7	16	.	TGTGCCAGCAGTCCCTCCAGGGGGCAACTTTATGGCGAGCAGTACTTC	CASSPSRGQLYGEQYF
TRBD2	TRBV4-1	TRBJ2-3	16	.	TGCGCCAGCAGCCAAGGTGGGACTAGCGGGGGGGATACGCAGTATTTT	CASSQGGTSGGDTQYF
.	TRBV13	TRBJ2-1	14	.	TGTGCCAGCAGCTCTCGACGGAACTACAATGAGCAGTTCTTC	CASSSRRNYNEQFF
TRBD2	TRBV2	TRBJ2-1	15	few	TGTGCCGTCACGTCCGAAGGACTAGCTTTTAATGAGCAGTTCTTC	CAVTSEGLAFNEQFF
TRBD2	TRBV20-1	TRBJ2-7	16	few	TGCAGTGCTAGAGAGGCCAGCGGGGGGGCCCATTACGAGCAGTACTTC	CSAREASGGAHYEQYF
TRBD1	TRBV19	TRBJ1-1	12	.	TGTGCCAGCCGGGACAGTAACACTGAAGCTTTCTTT	CASRDSNTEAFF
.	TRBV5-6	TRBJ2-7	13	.	TGTGCCAGCAGCTTGTACCGGCTCGGCGAGCAGTACTTC	CASSLYRLGEQYF
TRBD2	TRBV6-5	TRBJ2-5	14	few	TGTGCCAGCAGTAGCGGGAGGGTGTACGAGACCCAGTACTTC	CASSSGRVYETQYF
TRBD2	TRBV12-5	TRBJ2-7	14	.	TGTGCTAGTGGTTTTGCGGGACTATCCTCCGAGCAGTACTTC	CASGFAGLSSEQYF
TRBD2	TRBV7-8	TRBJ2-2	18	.	TGTGCCAGCAGCTTAATCGGGGGGTTCCCTTCGAACACCGGGGAGCTGTTTTTT	CASSLIGGFPSNTGELFF
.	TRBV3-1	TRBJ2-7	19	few	TGTGCCAGCAGCCAACAAACCCCCGCACGGGGGCGAGGTCCCTACGAGCAGTACTTC	CASSQQTPARGRGPYEQYF
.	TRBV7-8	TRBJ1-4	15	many	TGTGCCAGCAGCTTAGGAGGGGGGGGTAATGAAAAACTGTTTTTT	CASSLGGGGNEKLFF
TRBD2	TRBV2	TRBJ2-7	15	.	TGTGCCAGCAGTGAAGTTAGACTAGCGGGGGGACAGCAGTACTTC	CASSEVRLAGGQQYF
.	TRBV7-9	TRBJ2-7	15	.	TGTGCCAGCAGCTTGTCGGGCGCCCCAGCGGGCGAGCAGTACTTC	CASSLSGAPAGEQYF
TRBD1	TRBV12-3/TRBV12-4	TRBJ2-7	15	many	TGTGCCAGCAGTCGCAGTCCGACAGGGTTAAGTGAGCAGTACTTC	CASSRSPTGLSEQYF
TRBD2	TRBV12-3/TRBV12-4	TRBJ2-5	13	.	TGTGCCAGCAGTTTAGGACTAGCGGGGTTCAGTCACTTC	CASSLGLAGFSHF
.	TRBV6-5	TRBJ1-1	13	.	TGTGCCACAACGAAGAACCTCAACACTGAAGCTTTCTTT	CATTKNLNTEAFF
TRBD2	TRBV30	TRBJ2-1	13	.	TGTGCCTGGAGTGGACTAGCGGGGGCTGAGCAGTTCTTC	CAWSGLAGAEQFF
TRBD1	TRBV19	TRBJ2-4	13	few	TGTGCCATTAAAAAGACAGGGGAGAACATTCAGTACTTC	CAIKKTGENIQYF
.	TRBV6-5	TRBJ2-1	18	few	TGTGCCAGCAGGTTCTCTCATGCGGGACCGGCCGGCACAACCGAGCAGTTCTTC	CASRFSHAGPAGTTEQFF
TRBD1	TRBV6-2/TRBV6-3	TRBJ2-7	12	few	TGTGCCAGCAGAAGAGACAGGGTCGAGCAGTACTTC	CASRRDRVEQYF
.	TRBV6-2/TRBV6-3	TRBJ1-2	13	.	TGTGCCAGCAGTTACAAGCAAAACTATGGCTACACCTTC	CASSYKQNYGYTF
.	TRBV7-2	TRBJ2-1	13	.	TGTGCCAGCAGCTTATTGAGGATCGATGAGCAGTTCTTC	CASSLLRIDEQFF
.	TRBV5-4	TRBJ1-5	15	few	TGTGCCAGCAGCTTGGGGGGAAATAGCAATCAGCCCCAGCATTTT	CASSLGGNSNQPQHF
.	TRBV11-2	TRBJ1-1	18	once	TGTGCCAGCAGCTTAGGAGGGGGTGCGGGGGTTTATGTCACTGAAGCTTTCTTT	CASSLGGGAGVYVTEAFF
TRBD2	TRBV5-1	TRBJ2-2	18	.	TGCGCCAGCAGCTTGCGGACCCGGACTAGTGAGAACACCGGGGAGCTGTTTTTT	CASSLRTRTSENTGELFF
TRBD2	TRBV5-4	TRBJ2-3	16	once	TGTGCCAGCAGCTTTATGGGACTAGCGGATTTGGATACGCAGTATTTT	CASSFMGLADLDTQYF
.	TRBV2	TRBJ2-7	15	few	TGTGCCAGCAGTCCCCGTACGGGGTCCGCCTACGAGCAGTACTTC	CASSPRTGSAYEQYF
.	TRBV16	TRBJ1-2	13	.	TGTGCCAGCAGCCAGGCCCAGAACTATGGCTACACCTTC	CASSQAQNYGYTF
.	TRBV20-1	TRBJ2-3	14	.	TGCAGTGCCACGACAGTGGGCTGGACAGATACGCAGTATTTT	CSATTVGWTDTQYF
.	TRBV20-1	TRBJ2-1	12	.	TGCAGTGCTTTAACTCGGAGGGATGAGCAGTTCTTC	CSALTRRDEQFF
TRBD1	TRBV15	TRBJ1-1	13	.	TGTGCCACCTACGACAGGGGGGCCACTGAAGCTTTCTTT	CATYDRGATEAFF
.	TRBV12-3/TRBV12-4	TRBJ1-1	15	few	TGTGCCAGCGGGTCCAAACGGAGAAAGAACACTGAAGCTTTCTTT	CASGSKRRKNTEAFF
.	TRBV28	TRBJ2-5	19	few	TGTGCCAGCAGTTTACACCGCCCCGGGCCGTTTAGCGAGAAAGAGACCCAGTACTTC	CASSLHRPGPFSEKETQYF
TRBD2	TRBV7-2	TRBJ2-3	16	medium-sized	TGTGCCAGCAGCCGATCTAGCGGAACCTACACAGATACGCAGTATTTT	CASSRSSGTYTDTQYF
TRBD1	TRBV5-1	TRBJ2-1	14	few	TGCGCCAGCAGCGCGGGACAGGGAGCCAATGAGCAGTTCTTC	CASSAGQGANEQFF
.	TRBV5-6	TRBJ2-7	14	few	TGTGCCAGCAGCTGGTGGGGGGGGCACTACGAGCAGTACTTC	CASSWWGGHYEQYF
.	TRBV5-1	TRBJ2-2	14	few	TGCGCCAGCAGCTTGGCCGCGGGCACCGGGGAGCTGTTTTTT	CASSLAAGTGELFF
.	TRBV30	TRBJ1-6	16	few	TGTGCCTGGAATATGAGGCCGGGGCAGACGAATTCACCCCTCCACTTT	CAWNMRPGQTNSPLHF
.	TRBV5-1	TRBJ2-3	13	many	TGCGCCAGCAGCTGGGACAGCACAGATACGCAGTATTTT	CASSWDSTDTQYF
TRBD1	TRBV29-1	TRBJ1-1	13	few	TGCAGCGTTGCGGACAGGATAAACACTGAAGCTTTCTTT	CSVADRINTEAFF
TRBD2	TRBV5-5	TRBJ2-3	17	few	TGTGCCAGCAGCTTACTGGGGACTAGCCCTGACACAGATACGCAGTATTTT	CASSLLGTSPDTDTQYF